This TCR beta chain emerged from a study of glioma-infiltrating T cells. Overall study findings and caveats: A blood CDR3 motif signature was depleted in highly divergent patients.

Concerning this clonotype: Its antigen is not known.

V lost 5 bases, J lost 2 bases, and 21 bases stayed unmatched. The CDR3 covers 20 residues. Looked up from germline, CDR1 is SEHNR and CDR2 is FQNEAQ (reference sequence). The iRepertoire nested amplicon-rescue multiplex PCR amplified TCR alpha and beta CDR3s from RNA. TCRdb re-derived calls from the multiplex PCR reads in MiXCR, one entry per CDR3 protein. The sample includes 300,000 to 400,000 distinct CDR3 sequences, 41% seen only once; the top ten take 12%. This chain uses TRBV7-9 with TRBJ2-3; 8 bases agree with TRBD1. Sequencing was done on a sample of glioma tissue, nonneoplastic brain tissue, or PBMCs (not recorded which). The origin of this receptor is a human donor with low-grade glioma or glioblastoma, undergoing nonglioma brain surgery, or in good health (not recorded which). CDR3 in amino acids: CASSRTDQGANLGATDTQYF. CDR3 coding DNA: TGTGCCAGCAGCCGAACGGACCAGGGGGCAAACCTGGGCGCCACAGATACGCAGTATTTT. The complete variable domain, with remaining parts taken from reference TRBV7-9 and TRBJ2-3, reads DTGVSQNPRHKITKRGQNVTFRCDPISEHNRLYWYRQTLGQGPEFLTYFQNEAQLEKSRLLSDRFSAERPKGSFSTLEIQRTEQGDSAMYLCASSRTDQGANLGATDTQYFGPGTRLTVL.